Included here is one TCR beta chain sequence, with context. The library was built from approximately 400 ng RNA with molecular barcoded adaptors for alpha/delta and beta/gamma chains. TCRdb redid the calling of the reads with MiXCR, one entry per CDR3 protein. There are about 63,000 distinct CDR3 sequences in the sample; approximately 14% occur only once, and over 40% lies in the top ten. This entry is derived from a study of read filtering for tumor transcriptome and immune sequencing. The CDR3 consists of 16 residues. The junction had 7 bases not matched to a gene; V was cut back by 5 bases and J by 1 base. Germline CDR1 and CDR2: SEHNR and FQNEAQ (reference sequence).

The sequence was obtained from a donor at least 40 years old with multiple myeloma. Sequencing was done on a sample of a population of CD138-negative cells sorted from bone marrow. The V gene is TRBV7-9, the J gene TRBJ2-7; 11 bases are a match to TRBD1. The CDR3 loop reads CASSPTGQGVSYEQYF. The CDR3, as DNA: TGTGCCAGCAGCCCGACGGGACAGGGGGTTTCCTACGAGCAGTACTTC.